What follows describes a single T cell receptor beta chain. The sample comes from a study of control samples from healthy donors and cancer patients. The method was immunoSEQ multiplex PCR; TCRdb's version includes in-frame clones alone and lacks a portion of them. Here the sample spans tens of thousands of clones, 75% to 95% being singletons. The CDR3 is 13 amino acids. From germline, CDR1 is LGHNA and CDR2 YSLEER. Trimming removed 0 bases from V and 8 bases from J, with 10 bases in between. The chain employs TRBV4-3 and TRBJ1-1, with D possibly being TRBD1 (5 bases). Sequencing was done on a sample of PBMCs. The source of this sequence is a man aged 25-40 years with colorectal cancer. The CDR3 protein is CASSQDWGREAFF. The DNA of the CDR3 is TGCGCCAGCAGCCAAGATTGGGGCAGGGAAGCTTTCTTT.